The subject of this entry is one T cell receptor (beta chain). The data stem from a study of blood T cell repertoires in COVID-19. For the study at large: COVID-19 samples, acute and convalescent, were from the United States, Italy and Spain. PBMCs, B-cell-depleted T cells, or T cells were the source of the cDNA or gDNA that made up the material.

In the original analysis: Nucleated cell number was recorded as an estimate derived from reference gene primer amplification. Profiled with immunoSEQ multiplex PCR; TCRdb holds only in-frame clones, not every one. From that table come the V and J calls and clone size; the DNA was used to work out D and trimming. The sample holds some 240,000 clones, 65% to 85% seen once. Germline V lookup: CDR1 LNHDA, CDR2 SQIVND (reference sequence). This CDR3 contains 14 residues. V was pared by 9 bases and J by 7 bases, with 8 bases of the junction left unmatched. Sequencing was carried out using peripheral blood. The V call is TRBV19, the J call TRBJ2-1, with 11 nucleotides matching TRBD2. The TCR sequence derives from a woman aged 40 to 50 who had recovered from COVID-19. This CDR3 is CASSKWTSGNEQFF. CDR3 in DNA: TGTGCCAGCTCGAAATGGACTAGCGGGAATGAGCAGTTCTTC.